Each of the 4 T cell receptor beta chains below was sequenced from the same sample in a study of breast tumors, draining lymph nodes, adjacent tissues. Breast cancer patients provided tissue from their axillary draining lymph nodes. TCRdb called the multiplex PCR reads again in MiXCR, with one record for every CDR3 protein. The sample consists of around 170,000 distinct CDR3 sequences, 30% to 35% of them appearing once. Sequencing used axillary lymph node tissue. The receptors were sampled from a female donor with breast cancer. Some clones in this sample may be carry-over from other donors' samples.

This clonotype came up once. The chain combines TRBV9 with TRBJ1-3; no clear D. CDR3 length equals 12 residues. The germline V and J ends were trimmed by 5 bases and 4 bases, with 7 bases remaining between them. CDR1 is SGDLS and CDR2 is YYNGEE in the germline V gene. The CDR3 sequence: CASSAQGNTIYF. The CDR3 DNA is TGTGCCAGCAGTGCTCAGGGAAACACCATATATTTT.

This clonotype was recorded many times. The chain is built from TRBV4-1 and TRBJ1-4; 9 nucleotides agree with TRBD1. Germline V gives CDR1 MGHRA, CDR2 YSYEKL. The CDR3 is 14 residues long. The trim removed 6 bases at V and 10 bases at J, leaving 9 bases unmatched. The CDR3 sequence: CASRLTGGSGKLFF. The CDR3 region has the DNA TGCGCCAGCAGGCTTACAGGGGGCTCTGGAAAACTGTTTTTT.

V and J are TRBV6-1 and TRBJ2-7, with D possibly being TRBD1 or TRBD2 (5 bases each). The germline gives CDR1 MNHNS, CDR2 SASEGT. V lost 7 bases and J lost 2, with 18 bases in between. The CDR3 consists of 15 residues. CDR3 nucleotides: TGTGCCAGCATTCACCCCCTCGGGGCCACCTACGAGCAGTACTTC. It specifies CASIHPLGATYEQYF.

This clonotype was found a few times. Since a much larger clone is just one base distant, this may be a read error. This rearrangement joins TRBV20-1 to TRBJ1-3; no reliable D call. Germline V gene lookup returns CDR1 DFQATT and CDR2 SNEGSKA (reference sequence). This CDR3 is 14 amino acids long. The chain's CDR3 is CSARSRISGTTIYF. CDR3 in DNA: TGCAGTGCTAGAAGCCGAATCTCTGGAACCACCATATATTTT.